This T cell receptor beta chain derives from a study of beta chain features in type 1 diabetes (dated 2018 in TCRdb). For the wider study: Mean age, gender distribution, total cell number and subset yield were not different between patients and healthy donors. Regulatory and stem cell-like memory subsets were obtained from only 8 patients and roughly eight healthy donors, while naive and central memory subsets were obtained from all 28 donors. Across all samples, some 110,000,000 sorted cells were examined, and cell number per subset correlated strongly with RNA yield. The study compared TCRB repertoires of sorted circulating CD4+ T cell subsets between recently diagnosed type 1 diabetes patients and matched healthy donors. General findings and caveats noted by the study authors: Shorter templates might have been favored by PCR, but patient and control samples were amplified and corrected together, so both groups would have been affected equally by any skew. The naive, central memory and regulatory TCRB repertoires appeared to resemble one another more closely among patients than among healthy donors. Because small numbers of individuals were included in the HLA sub-analyses, any influence of HLA type on TCRB rearrangement was left unresolved. A moderate but significant shortening of TCRB CDR3 length was observed in type 1 diabetes patients in all four CD4+ subsets. Because cDNA was sequenced instead of genomic DNA, highly expressing activated cells could be over-represented, though the groups showed no difference in activation or CD3 levels. At VDJ recombination sites, type 1 diabetes patients had fewer insertions and more deleted nucleotides, which implies abnormalities in thymic rearrangement.

From each donor, a single peripheral blood sample of about 100 mL on average was drawn into heparinised tubes. A BD FACSAria II was used to sort naive, central memory, regulatory and stem cell-like memory CD4+ T cells with a panel that included CD45RO, CCR7, CD25, CD127, CD95 and CD27. A purity above 98% was achieved for all sorted populations. PBMCs were isolated immediately by Lymphoprep density gradient centrifugation and stained directly without culture. To minimize batch effects, samples were stained and sorted in pairs, one healthy donor with one patient per experiment. After removal of 4 bases from V and 6 bases from J, the junction retains 2 bases not matched to a gene. CDR1 and CDR2 (SGHNT, YENEEA) derive from the germline V gene. The CDR3 runs 14 amino acids, cysteine and phenylalanine included. The entry retains the CDR3 DNA only, 42 bases that are in frame from base 1. This clone showed up just a few times. Which antigen it targets is not known. Qualities for individual bases were not recorded, and no much larger clone is one base off.

All of the isolated RNA was reverse transcribed with the High Capacity cDNA Reverse Transcription Kit, so expressed TCRB transcripts were sequenced. Deep immunoSEQ sequencing was performed on naive, central memory and regulatory T cell samples, with an average of around 3.5 million total reads per sample. Sorted cells were lysed in RLT buffer, and RNA was extracted using DNase-treated RNeasy Micro or Mini kits according to cell number. Each cell subset was processed separately to prevent cross-contamination, with patient and healthy donor samples processed together. The immunoSEQ multiplex PCR was used to amplify TCRB sequences from cDNA, yielding 87-bp fragments that span the CDR3 region. The amplicons were sequenced using the Illumina HiSeq platform. In the authors' own workflow: Synthetic template baselines were used to correct PCR bias computationally, reads within Hamming distance 2 were collapsed, and singletons that could not be merged were discarded. Reads were aligned against IMGT to assign V, D and J genes, CDR3 length and insertions or deletions at six rearrangement sites. Within each subset, clonotype counts were normalized to sorted cell number, after which true diversity and Gini coefficients were computed with the tcR R package. The overlap coefficient, calculated on TCRB nucleotide sequences, was used to quantify repertoire sharing. The table was pulled from immuneACCESS by TCRdb, which kept in-frame rearrangements only. Such tables lose some clones; where checked, under half of the loss comes from unresolved V genes, and the rest has no known cause. V, J and clone size are those of that table, while D and trimming were read from the DNA. In all, the sample holds 100,000 to 150,000 clones, and roughly a sixth of those were seen once. The ten largest make up around 2.5% of the sample.

The specimen sequenced was central memory CD4+ T cells from blood. This TCR derives from a man between 18 and 29 years old with type 1 diabetes. This chain joins TRBV11-3 to TRBJ2-5; 13 central bases correspond to TRBD2. The CDR3: CASSSGLAGKTQYF. In nucleotides, the sequence is TGTGCCAGCAGCTCGGGACTAGCGGGAAAGACCCAGTACTTC.